This T cell receptor beta chain is from a study of CD8 T cells in ankylosing spondylitis. CDR3 size: 15 residues. After removal of 5 bases from V and 3 bases from J, the junction contained 4 bases not matched to a gene. Germline V gives CDR1 SGHVS, CDR2 FQNEAQ. As to this clonotype: Its antigen is unidentified.

Quantitative 5'-RACE with molecular barcodes produced the TCR beta libraries. TCRdb recomputed calls from the 5' RACE reads with MiXCR, one row per CDR3 protein. Here the sample spans hundreds of thousands of distinct CDR3 sequences, approximately 10% being singletons. Broader study findings: The authors found the disease-linked clones to be CD8+ and relatively rare in peripheral blood. There was a TCR beta motif, made of 7 to 9 highly homologous variants, that appeared characteristic of ankylosing spondylitis blood. Clones linked to disease were reported to show significant enrichment in matched ankylosing spondylitis synovial fluid.

This TCR came from a male donor with ankylosing spondylitis. The J gene is TRBJ2-7, the V gene TRBV7-8; 13 bases map to TRBD2. Specimen: blood, either unsorted or a sorted T cell fraction (not recorded which). The CDR3 bases are TGTGCCAGCAGCAGGGGACTAGCGGGATTCTACGAGCAGTACTTC. This codes for CASSRGLAGFYEQYF.